This passage covers 22 T cell receptor beta chains from one sample sequenced in a study of a mutant IDH1 vaccine in newly diagnosed glioma. These receptors lack a known antigen. Noted time point: week 11, during vaccination. Mutant IDH1 20-mer peptide, at 300 ug, made up each vaccine dose, with topical imiquimod. Assay: immunoSEQ multiplex PCR; the TCRdb copy retains only in-frame clones and omits some. This table has roughly 120,000 clones, about 80% appearing once. Sequences were derived from PBMCs, sampled from a glioma patient whose treatment included an IDH1 peptide vaccine. All receptors derive from a middle-aged man with glioma.

The chain recombines TRBV4-3 with TRBJ1-6, with a possible D match to TRBD1 (5 bases). This CDR3 is 12 amino acids long. Germline-derived CDR1 and CDR2 are LGHNA and YSLEER. V lost 2 bases and J lost 11, with 7 bases in between. The CDR3 DNA reads as TGCGCCAGCAGCCAACGGGGGACACCCCTCCACTTT. This gives the protein CASSQRGTPLHF.

Of note for this clone: Other DNA sequences from this sample encode an identical CDR3 as well. V and J are TRBV6-6 and TRBJ2-5; no clear D gene. The V and J ends lost 3 bases and 5 bases respectively, with 4 bases between them. This CDR3 spans 11 amino acids. Per the germline V gene, CDR1 is MNHNY and CDR2 is SVGAGI (reference sequence). The CDR3 bases are TGTGCCAGCAGTTATCTCGAGACCCAGTACTTC. Translation: CASSYLETQYF.

The gene calls are TRBV19 and TRBJ1-6, with D unclear. Trimming left V 3 bases short and J 9 bases short, with 6 bases between. The CDR3 length is 12 residues. CDR1 is LNHDA and CDR2 is SQIVND in the germline V gene (reference sequence). CDR3 DNA sequence: TGTGCCAGTAGTATGGGGTTTTCACCCCTCCACTTT. This translates into CASSMGFSPLHF.

This chain links TRBV6-5 with TRBJ2-7; 8 nucleotides align to TRBD2. Trimming at V came to 5 bases and at J to 3 bases, leaving 9 bases not matched to a gene. From germline, CDR1 is MNHEY and CDR2 SVGAGI. The CDR3 has 15 residues. The CDR3 DNA reads as TGTGCCAGCAGTACCGTGGCTAGCGGGTTCTACGAGCAGTACTTC. This codes for CASSTVASGFYEQYF.

This chain connects TRBV7-2 to TRBJ1-3; D is undetermined. Per the germline V gene, CDR1 is SGHTA and CDR2 is FQGNSA. The CDR3 is 14 amino acids. Trimming shortened V by 0 bases and J by 4 bases, and 7 bases separated the two germline ends. This CDR3 reads CASSLAVDGNTIYF. Written as DNA, the CDR3 is TGTGCCAGCAGCTTAGCGGTCGACGGAAACACCATATATTTT.

V gene TRBV5-4 combines with J gene TRBJ2-7, with D hard to call. Germline V gene lookup returns CDR1 SGHNT and CDR2 YYREEE (reference sequence). This CDR3 is 12 amino acids long. V was shortened by 4 bases and J by 4 bases, with 9 bases between the two germline ends. The CDR3 sequence: CASSLDTYEQYF. CDR3 DNA sequence: TGTGCCAGCAGCCTTGACACTTACGAGCAGTACTTC.

The J gene is TRBJ2-7, the V gene TRBV6-5; D gene ambiguous. This CDR3 has 14 residues. Per the germline V gene, CDR1 is MNHEY and CDR2 is SVGAGI. The V end lost 2 bases, the J end lost 0 bases, and 8 bases lay between the germline ends. The CDR3 DNA sequence: TGTGCCAGCAGTTACGGCAGGAGCTCCTACGAGCAGTACTTC. As protein: CASSYGRSSYEQYF.

This CDR3 reads CASSRGPMSYEQYF. The CDR3 nucleotides are TGTGCCAGCAGCAGGGGTCCAATGTCCTACGAGCAGTACTTC. This rearrangement joins TRBV6-5 to TRBJ2-7; a weak D match, TRBD1 (6 bases). The CDR3 totals 14 residues. The germline V and J ends were trimmed by 6 bases and 1 base, with 13 bases remaining between them. Germline V lookup: CDR1 MNHEY, CDR2 SVGAGI.

This rearrangement joins TRBV7-8 to TRBJ2-2, with D unclear. Germline CDR1 reads SGHVS; CDR2 reads FQNEAQ. The CDR3 has 13 amino acids. Deletions cut 0 bases from V and 6 bases from J, with 5 bases between. The CDR3 DNA reads as TGTGCCAGCAGCTTAGCGGCATCCGGGGAGCTGTTTTTT. Translation gives CASSLAASGELFF.

The chain has TRBV6-5 and TRBJ1-5; tentative D call: TRBD1 (6 bases). Per the germline V gene, CDR1 is MNHEY and CDR2 is SVGAGI. Trimming shortened V by 5 bases and J by 6 bases, and 17 bases separated the two germline ends. CDR3 length: 15 residues. As DNA, the CDR3 is TGTGCCAGCAGTCTTTCCAGGGGTTGGAGTCAGCCCCAGCATTTT. Translating it yields CASSLSRGWSQPQHF.

This clone was picked up a small number of times. The V and J genes are TRBV19 and TRBJ1-1, with 7 bases matching TRBD1. This CDR3 comprises 14 residues. Germline V gene lookup returns CDR1 LNHDA and CDR2 SQIVND (reference sequence). J was trimmed by 4 bases and V by 5 bases; bases with no gene match: 7. This CDR3 is CASSQTGTVTEAFF. The DNA for the CDR3 is TGTGCCAGTAGTCAGACAGGGACGGTCACTGAAGCTTTCTTT.

The sample holds one count of this clone. The rearrangement joins TRBV7-2 to TRBJ2-6; D is undetermined. CDR3 size: 15 residues. Germline V gene sequence: CDR1 SGHTA, CDR2 FQGNSA. V lost 4 bases and J lost 3, with 10 bases in between. CDR3 residues: CASSYQAGGANVLTF. CDR3 DNA: TGTGCCAGCAGCTATCAGGCTGGTGGGGCCAACGTCCTGACTTTC.

This sequence joins TRBV5-1 and TRBJ2-3, with TRBD2 matching 7 bases. The CDR3 has 16 amino acids. CDR1 is SGHRS, CDR2 YFSETQ, per germline. V lost 4 bases to trimming and J lost 5 bases; unmatched junction nucleotides: 13. Here the CDR3 DNA reads TGCGCCAGCAGCCTCCGTGGGTTAGCGGGTAGAGATACGCAGTATTTT. Translated: CASSLRGLAGRDTQYF.

This clone was recorded a few times. The rearrangement uses TRBV28 and TRBJ1-1; no firm D call. Germline V lookup: CDR1 MDHEN, CDR2 SYDVKM. The CDR3 length is 13 residues. The V and J ends lost 6 bases and 3 bases respectively, with 11 bases between them. The DNA of the CDR3 is TGTGCCAGCAGGATTTACCCGGACACTGAAGCTTTCTTT. Translation: CASRIYPDTEAFF. The variable domain in full, with the rest retrieved from reference TRBV28 and TRBJ1-1, is DVKVTQSSRYLVKRTGEKVFLECVQDMDHENMFWYRQDPGLGLRLIYFSYDVKMKEKGDIPEGYSVSREKKERFSLILESASTNQTSMYLCASRIYPDTEAFFGQGTRLTVV.

The chain employs TRBV28 and TRBJ2-1, with D tentatively TRBD2 (6 bases). CDR1 and CDR2 from the germline V gene are MDHEN and SYDVKM. The V gene lost 3 bases and the J gene lost 7 bases, with 16 bases spanning the gap. This CDR3 region has 15 residues. The CDR3 reads CASSLGGASLNEQFF. The DNA of the CDR3 is TGTGCCAGCAGTTTGGGCGGGGCCAGTTTGAATGAGCAGTTCTTC.

In the case of this clone: This sample includes further DNA sequences coding for the same CDR3. This chain links TRBV10-3 with TRBJ1-1; D is unclear. The germline V gene has CDR1 ENHRY and CDR2 SYGVKD. This CDR3 comprises 15 residues. V lost 7 bases, J lost 4 bases, and 19 bases lay in between. Written as DNA, the CDR3 is TGTGCCATCAAAAAAGGGCCCCACATCCTCACTGAAGCTTTCTTT. Translating it yields CAIKKGPHILTEAFF.

This chain links TRBV7-8 with TRBJ2-7, with 8 bases identical to TRBD2. Germline CDR1 and CDR2: SGHVS and FQNEAQ. CDR3 size: 14 residues. Trimming cost V 8 bases and J 0 bases; bases outside gene matches: 6. CDR3 in amino acids: CASALSGSSYEQYF. The CDR3 nucleotides are TGTGCCAGCGCCCTCAGCGGGAGCTCCTACGAGCAGTACTTC.

This clone was picked up a small number of times. V gene TRBV7-9 combines with J gene TRBJ1-1; no firm D call. Trimming shortened V by 5 bases and J by 2 bases, and 12 bases separated the two germline ends. The CDR3 has 14 residues. CDR1 and CDR2 (germline): SEHNR, FQNEAQ (reference sequence). The DNA of the CDR3 is TGTGCCAGCAGCGGACGGAATCTCAACACTGAAGCTTTCTTT. This sequence encodes CASSGRNLNTEAFF.

The count of this clone is one. This chain uses TRBV15 with TRBJ2-3; D is unresolved. This CDR3 is 15 amino acids long. Trimming left V 0 bases short and J 2 bases short, with 9 bases between. CDR1 is LNHNV, CDR2 YYDKDF, per germline (reference sequence). The chain's CDR3 is CATSRDHSHTDTQYF. The CDR3 coding sequence is TGTGCCACCAGCAGAGATCACAGTCACACAGATACGCAGTATTTT.

The sample holds a few counts of this clone. This chain connects TRBV5-4 to TRBJ1-1, with D possibly TRBD1 on 6 matching bases. In germline, CDR1 is SGHNT, CDR2 YYREEE (reference sequence). Trimming pared 5 bases from V and 6 bases from J, leaving 17 bases between. The CDR3 runs 14 residues. Written as DNA, the CDR3 is TGTGCCAGCAGGGACAGCTACACAAACGCTGAAGCTTTCTTT. Its protein product is CASRDSYTNAEAFF.

A few counts support this clone. The chain combines TRBV6-5 with TRBJ1-6; D possibly corresponds to TRBD1 (5 bases). V was shortened by 0 bases and J by 9 bases, with 12 bases between the two germline ends. There are 15 residues in the CDR3. The V gene's germline CDR1 is MNHEY and CDR2 SVGAGI. The CDR3 loop reads CASSYSTSRGSPLHF. The CDR3 DNA reads as TGTGCCAGCAGTTACTCGACCTCTAGGGGTTCACCCCTCCACTTT.

The rearrangement joins TRBV28 to TRBJ2-5, with D unclear. Germline values: CDR1 MDHEN, CDR2 SYDVKM. Deletions cut 5 bases from V and 1 base from J, with 17 bases between. CDR3 length: 16 amino acids. CDR3: CASSPPLWSRQETQYF. In DNA, the CDR3 is TGTGCCAGCAGTCCTCCCTTGTGGTCCCGCCAAGAGACCCAGTACTTC.